These 20 T cell receptor beta chains were all obtained from the same sample, sequenced in a study of blood T cell repertoires in COVID-19. TCRdb's copy holds only in-frame clones and misses some; the assay was immunoSEQ multiplex PCR. The sample gives approximately 190,000 clones, roughly 80% of which show up once; around 15% is in the top ten. Sequenced sample: peripheral blood. These receptors originate from a man aged 55 to 70 with active or convalescent COVID-19.

This chain connects TRBV7-9 to TRBJ2-5, with a possible D match to TRBD1 (6 bases). Trimming cost V 1 base and J 1 base, with 7 bases left between them. CDR1 and CDR2 from the germline V gene are SEHNR and FQNEAQ (reference sequence). This CDR3 spans 14 amino acids. CDR3 in amino acids: CASSLGQAQETQYF. In nucleotides, the CDR3 is TGTGCCAGCAGCTTAGGACAGGCCCAAGAGACCCAGTACTTC.

V usage is TRBV7-9 and J usage is TRBJ1-2; D unresolved. The V gene's germline CDR1 is SEHNR and CDR2 FQNEAQ (reference sequence). Trimming cost V 5 bases and J 3 bases, with 10 bases left between them. The CDR3 contains 13 residues. DNA of the CDR3: TGTGCCAGCAGCCCTCTGGGCGACTATGGCTACACCTTC. Residues: CASSPLGDYGYTF.

The chain uses TRBV19 and TRBJ1-3; 7 bases are a match to TRBD1. Germline V CDR1 and CDR2: LNHDA, SQIVND (reference sequence). CDR3 size: 16 residues. Trimming cost V 5 bases and J 2 bases; bases outside gene matches: 9. In nucleotides, the CDR3 is TGTGCCAGTAGTTACCTGACAGGGACCACTGGAAACACCATATATTTT. This translates into CASSYLTGTTGNTIYF.

V gene TRBV30 combines with J gene TRBJ2-7, with D unclear. The CDR3 is made up of 12 amino acids. V was shortened by 0 bases and J by 6 bases, with 9 bases between the two germline ends. Germline V lookup: CDR1 GTSNPN, CDR2 SVGIG (reference sequence). CDR3 sequence: CAWSVISGEQYF. The CDR3 DNA reads TGTGCCTGGAGTGTAATTTCCGGCGAGCAGTACTTC.

For the CDR3, the DNA is TGTGCCAGCACGGGCGGGGGCAGCCCGCAAAAGCCCCAGCATTTT. Its protein product is CASTGGGSPQKPQHF. The chain uses TRBV28 and TRBJ1-5; D may be TRBD1 (6 bases). V gave up 7 bases and J gave up 8 bases, with 21 bases separating them. The CDR3 is 15 residues long. The germline gives CDR1 MDHEN, CDR2 SYDVKM.

The chain employs TRBV28 and TRBJ2-1; 7 bases line up with TRBD2. CDR1 is MDHEN, CDR2 SYDVKM, per germline. This CDR3 has 16 amino acids. V shed 7 bases, J shed 4 bases, and the junction held 13 bases outside the gene matches. CDR3 loop: CASKGGSGPPYNEQFF. Here the CDR3 DNA reads TGTGCCAGCAAAGGCGGGAGTGGTCCTCCGTACAATGAGCAGTTCTTC.

This chain connects TRBV9 to TRBJ1-5, with TRBD1 matching over 7 bases. This CDR3 comprises 14 residues. The germline V gene encodes CDR1 SGDLS and CDR2 YYNGEE. V lost 2 bases, J lost 7 bases, and 6 bases stayed unmatched. For the CDR3, the DNA is TGTGCCAGCAGCGTGACAGGGATGTCGCAGCCCCAGCATTTT. Amino acid sequence: CASSVTGMSQPQHF.

The chain is built from TRBV7-2 and TRBJ2-7; D remains unclear. Germline loops: CDR1 SGHTA, CDR2 FQGNSA. The ends were cut back, 5 bases at V and 9 bases at J, with 11 bases in the middle. The CDR3 extends over 11 amino acids. CDR3 nucleotides: TGTGCCAGCAGCCCCTTAGAGTTGCAGTACTTC. Translated, it gives CASSPLELQYF.

The chain carries TRBV6-5 and TRBJ2-7, with a possible D match to TRBD2 (5 bases). The CDR3 contains 15 residues. In germline, CDR1 is MNHEY, CDR2 SVGAGI. The V end lost 5 bases, the J end lost 3 bases, and 17 bases lay between the germline ends. Written as DNA, the CDR3 is TGTGCCAGCAGTACACGAGGGAGCGGACTCTACGAGCAGTACTTC. It encodes CASSTRGSGLYEQYF.

The rearrangement joins TRBV2 to TRBJ2-1, with 11 bases that match TRBD2. CDR1 is SNHLY, CDR2 FYNNEI, per germline. With 5 bases clipped from V and 8 bases from J, the junction kept 8 bases outside the gene matches. This CDR3 is 15 amino acids long. The CDR3 sequence: CASSPTSGRGDEQFF. The CDR3 DNA reads as TGTGCCAGCAGTCCTACTAGCGGGAGAGGCGATGAGCAGTTCTTC.

V is TRBV9 and J is TRBJ1-1, with D possibly matching TRBD1 (6 bases). The CDR3 is 15 amino acids. Germline V gene data show CDR1 as SGDLS and CDR2 as YYNGEE. Deletions cut 0 bases from V and 2 bases from J, with 11 bases between. The chain's CDR3 is CASSVEAGTNTEAFF. CDR3 sequence (DNA): TGTGCCAGCAGCGTAGAAGCAGGGACAAACACTGAAGCTTTCTTT.

The rearrangement joins TRBV27 to TRBJ1-5; a weak D match, TRBD1 (6 bases). V was shortened by 2 bases and J by 6 bases, with 14 bases between the two germline ends. This CDR3 has 15 amino acids. Per the germline V gene, CDR1 is MNHEY and CDR2 is SMNVEV (reference sequence). The CDR3 is CASSLQTGLGQPQHF. The CDR3 nucleotides read TGTGCCAGCAGTTTACAGACAGGCTTAGGTCAGCCCCAGCATTTT.

This chain joins TRBV6-5 and TRBJ2-7; maybe TRBD1 (6 bases). The CDR3 consists of 15 residues. Germline V gene lookup returns CDR1 MNHEY and CDR2 SVGAGI. Trimming removed 8 bases from V and 0 bases from J, with 17 bases in between. The CDR3 DNA follows: TGTGCCAGCCGCTGGGGGCAGCAGGGCTCCTACGAGCAGTACTTC. This sequence encodes CASRWGQQGSYEQYF.

The chain has TRBV11-2 and TRBJ2-1; a weak D match, TRBD2 (6 bases). Germline assignment: CDR1 SGHAT and CDR2 FQNNGV. Trimming shortened V by 5 bases and J by 15 bases, and 20 bases separated the two germline ends. The CDR3 totals 13 residues. DNA for the CDR3: TGTGCCAGCAGCCAGCTGCGTGTGGGGGGAAGGTTCTTC. It specifies CASSQLRVGGRFF.

This clone was seen once. The chain combines TRBV7-8 with TRBJ1-4; D possibly corresponds to TRBD1 (5 bases). Trimming took off 2 bases at V and 2 bases at J, with 15 bases between the two ends. Germline CDR1 SGHVS, CDR2 FQNEAQ. This CDR3 is 17 amino acids long. The CDR3 nucleotides read TGTGCCAGCAGCTTACCCGGACACCTTGGGACTAATGAAAAACTGTTTTTT. This gives the protein CASSLPGHLGTNEKLFF.

This clone was detected only a few times. The rearrangement joins TRBV18 to TRBJ1-5, with TRBD1 identical over 11 bases. Losses at the gene ends were 4 bases for V and 6 bases for J; bases not matched to a gene: 5. Germline CDR1 KGHSH, CDR2 LQKENI. The length of the CDR3 is 15 residues. CDR3 bases: TGTGCCAGCTCACACCGGGACAGGGGGGGTCAGCCCCAGCATTTT. Residues: CASSHRDRGGQPQHF.

The chain employs TRBV5-1 and TRBJ2-7; D gene uncertain. V lost 0 bases to trimming and J lost 0 bases, with 7 bases between them. CDR3 length: 14 residues. Germline loops: CDR1 SGHRS, CDR2 YFSETQ. In nucleotides, the CDR3 is TGCGCCAGCAGCTTGGAACAGCCCTCCTACGAGCAGTACTTC. Protein: CASSLEQPSYEQYF.

The chain uses TRBV5-4 and TRBJ1-6; possibly TRBD1 for D (5 bases). Trimming cost V 2 bases and J 0 bases, with 12 bases left between them. The CDR3 covers 17 residues. Germline CDR1 and CDR2: SGHNT and YYREEE (reference sequence). The CDR3 bases are TGTGCCAGCAGCTTCGGCGGGGCTGGCTCCTATAATTCACCCCTCCACTTT. This gives the protein CASSFGGAGSYNSPLHF.

V usage is TRBV10-2 and J usage is TRBJ1-2; 8 bases map to TRBD1. Germline trimming cut 3 bases from V and 5 bases from J; bases unmatched to any gene: 8. From germline, CDR1 is WSHSY and CDR2 SAAADI. The CDR3 length is 15 residues. The CDR3: CASSESQGAWYGYTF. The CDR3 nucleotides read TGCGCCAGCAGTGAAAGCCAGGGGGCATGGTATGGCTACACCTTC.

The chain is built from TRBV4-1 and TRBJ2-1, with 14 nucleotides matching TRBD2. Germline V gene data show CDR1 as MGHRA and CDR2 as YSYEKL. The junction had 4 bases not matched to a gene; V was cut back by 3 bases and J by 0 bases. The CDR3 has 18 amino acids. Here the CDR3 reads CASSHPGTSGSSYNEQFF. In DNA form, the CDR3 reads TGCGCCAGCAGCCATCCTGGGACTAGCGGGAGCTCCTACAATGAGCAGTTCTTC.